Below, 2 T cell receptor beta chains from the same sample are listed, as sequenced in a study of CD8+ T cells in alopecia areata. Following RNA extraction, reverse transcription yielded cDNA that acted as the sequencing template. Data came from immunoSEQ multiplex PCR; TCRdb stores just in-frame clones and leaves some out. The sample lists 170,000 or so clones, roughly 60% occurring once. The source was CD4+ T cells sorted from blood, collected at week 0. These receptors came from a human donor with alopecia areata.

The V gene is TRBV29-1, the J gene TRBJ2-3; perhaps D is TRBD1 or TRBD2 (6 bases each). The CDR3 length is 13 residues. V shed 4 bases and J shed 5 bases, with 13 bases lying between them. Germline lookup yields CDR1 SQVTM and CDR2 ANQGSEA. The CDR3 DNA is TGCAGCGTTGTGGTCGGGGGCGGAGATACGCAGTATTTT. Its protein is CSVVVGGGDTQYF.

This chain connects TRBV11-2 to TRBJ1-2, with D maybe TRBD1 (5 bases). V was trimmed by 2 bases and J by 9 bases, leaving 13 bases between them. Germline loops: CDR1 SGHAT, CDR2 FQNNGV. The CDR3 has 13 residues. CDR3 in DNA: TGTGCCAGCAGCTTACCCGGGGGAGGTCGCTACACCTTC. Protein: CASSLPGGGRYTF.